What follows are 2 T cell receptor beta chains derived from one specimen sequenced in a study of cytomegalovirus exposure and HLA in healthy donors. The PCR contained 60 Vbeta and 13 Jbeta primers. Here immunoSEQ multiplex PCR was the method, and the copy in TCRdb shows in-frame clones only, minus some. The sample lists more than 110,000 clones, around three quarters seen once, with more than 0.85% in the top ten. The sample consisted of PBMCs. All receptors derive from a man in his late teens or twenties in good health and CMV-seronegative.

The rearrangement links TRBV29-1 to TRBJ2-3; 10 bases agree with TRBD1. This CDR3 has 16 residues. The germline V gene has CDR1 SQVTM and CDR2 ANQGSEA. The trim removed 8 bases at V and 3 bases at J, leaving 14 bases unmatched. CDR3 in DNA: TGCAGCTCTTTCGGGCTACCGGGACAGGGGACAGATACGCAGTATTTT. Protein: CSSFGLPGQGTDTQYF.

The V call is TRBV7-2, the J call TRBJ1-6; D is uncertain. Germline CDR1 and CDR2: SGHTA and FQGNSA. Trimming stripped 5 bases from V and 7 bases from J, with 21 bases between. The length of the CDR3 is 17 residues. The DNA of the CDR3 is TGTGCCAGCAGCGCACGCGGGATCGTGCAGGCCAATTCACCCCTCCACTTT. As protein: CASSARGIVQANSPLHF. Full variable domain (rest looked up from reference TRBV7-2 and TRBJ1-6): GAGVSQSPSNKVTEKGKDVELRCDPISGHTALYWYRQSLGQGLEFLIYFQGNSAPDKSGLPSDRFSAERTGGSVSTLTIQRTQQEDSAVYLCASSARGIVQANSPLHFGNGTRLTVT.